This T cell receptor beta chain was retrieved from a study of glioma-infiltrating T cells after dendritic cell vaccination. Study information: Dendritic cells derived from monocytes and pulsed with autologous tumor lysate formed the vaccine. At biweekly intervals, patients got three intradermal dendritic cell vaccine injections. General study findings and limits: Higher TCR clonality did not directly relate to longer survival.

The CDR3 loop spans 12 amino acids. CDR1 is SEHNR, CDR2 FQNEAQ, per germline (reference sequence). Between the trimmed V and J ends, which lost 5 bases and 9 bases, there was a span of 11 bases. In the case of this clone: Its antigen is still unknown.

The PCR used 60 V beta and 13 J beta primers. This table comes from immunoSEQ multiplex PCR, and its TCRdb copy is limited to in-frame clones, with some not included. The top ten hold more than 8.5% of the sample, which has 50,000 to 75,000 clones, more than 75% seen once. Indicated time point: after dendritic cell vaccination, including at tumor progression/relapse. The material was blood, obtained after dendritic cell vaccination. The TCR originated in a human donor with glioblastoma. The chain links TRBV7-9 to TRBJ2-1; D might be TRBD1 (5 bases). CDR3 sequence: CASSVGAREQFF. CDR3 in DNA: TGTGCCAGCAGCGTAGGGGCTCGTGAGCAGTTCTTC.